Listed below are T cell receptor beta chains from one sample, sequenced in a study of CD8 T cells in Susac syndrome. TCRdb reanalysed the immunoSEQ multiplex PCR reads using MiXCR and keeps one entry per CDR3 protein. Of 95,000 to 150,000 distinct CDR3 sequences in the sample, roughly 94% were seen once. The source material was CD8+ T cells from PBMCs. These TCRs come from a human donor with Susac syndrome. CDR3s include the opening cysteine and the closing phenylalanine or tryptophan. The D gene is left open where the match is weak. Clone sizes are given selectively: once, few, many, or a class where the clone is expanded.

d_gene: .; abundance: .; j_gene: TRBJ2-2; v_gene: TRBV29-1; CDR3aa: CSVERANTGELFF; CDR3nt: TGCAGCGTTGAGCGGGCGAACACCGGGGAGCTGTTTTTT
d_gene: .; abundance: .; j_gene: TRBJ2-3; v_gene: TRBV10-3; CDR3aa: CAIKGDSTDTQYF; CDR3nt: TGTGCCATCAAGGGGGATAGCACAGATACGCAGTATTTT
d_gene: TRBD2; abundance: .; j_gene: TRBJ2-5; v_gene: TRBV7-3; CDR3aa: CASSPSGGSGETQYF; CDR3nt: TGTGCCAGCAGCCCTAGCGGGGGGAGCGGGGAGACCCAGTACTTC
d_gene: .; abundance: once; j_gene: TRBJ2-3; v_gene: TRBV5-4; CDR3aa: CASSPGVLVRDTQYF; CDR3nt: TGTGCCAGCAGCCCCGGGGTCTTGGTCCGGGATACGCAGTATTTT
d_gene: TRBD1; abundance: .; j_gene: TRBJ1-2; v_gene: TRBV15; CDR3aa: CATSSPGTAGYTF; CDR3nt: TGTGCCACCAGCTCGCCCGGGACAGCGGGCTACACCTTC
d_gene: .; abundance: .; j_gene: TRBJ2-7; v_gene: TRBV6-2/TRBV6-3; CDR3aa: CASSYFRETYEQYF; CDR3nt: TGTGCCAGCAGTTACTTTCGGGAAACCTACGAGCAGTACTTC
d_gene: TRBD1; abundance: .; j_gene: TRBJ2-5; v_gene: TRBV5-8; CDR3aa: CASSLPDRPQETQYF; CDR3nt: TGTGCCAGCAGCCTACCGGACAGGCCCCAGGAGACCCAGTACTTC
d_gene: .; abundance: .; j_gene: TRBJ2-7; v_gene: TRBV9; CDR3aa: CASSPRRGTDEQYF; CDR3nt: TGTGCCAGCAGCCCAAGACGGGGGACCGACGAGCAGTACTTC
d_gene: .; abundance: .; j_gene: TRBJ1-2; v_gene: TRBV29-1; CDR3aa: CSVETGNLYGYTF; CDR3nt: TGCAGCGTTGAAACAGGGAACCTCTATGGCTACACCTTC
d_gene: TRBD1; abundance: .; j_gene: TRBJ2-5; v_gene: TRBV29-1; CDR3aa: CSATGPKTGGRETQYF; CDR3nt: TGCAGCGCGACAGGCCCAAAGACAGGGGGAAGAGAGACCCAGTACTTC
d_gene: TRBD2; abundance: once; j_gene: TRBJ2-7; v_gene: TRBV10-2; CDR3aa: CASSDQNPGLAGEQYF; CDR3nt: TGCGCCAGCAGTGACCAGAACCCGGGACTAGCGGGGGAGCAGTACTTC
d_gene: TRBD1; abundance: .; j_gene: TRBJ2-5; v_gene: TRBV12-3/TRBV12-4; CDR3aa: CASSPTATGDQTQYF; CDR3nt: TGTGCCAGCAGTCCAACCGCGACAGGGGACCAGACCCAGTACTTC
d_gene: TRBD1; abundance: .; j_gene: TRBJ2-7; v_gene: TRBV29-1; CDR3aa: CSVEGTGNYEQYF; CDR3nt: TGCAGCGTTGAAGGGACAGGGAACTACGAGCAGTACTTC
d_gene: .; abundance: .; j_gene: TRBJ2-3; v_gene: TRBV9; CDR3aa: CASSVGGFSTDTQYF; CDR3nt: TGTGCCAGCAGCGTTGGGGGATTTAGCACAGATACGCAGTATTTT
d_gene: .; abundance: .; j_gene: TRBJ2-1; v_gene: TRBV7-3; CDR3aa: CASSPTGSIEQFF; CDR3nt: TGTGCCAGCAGCCCGACAGGAAGTATTGAGCAGTTCTTC
d_gene: .; abundance: .; j_gene: TRBJ1-5; v_gene: TRBV7-8; CDR3aa: CASSLLQGGNQPQHF; CDR3nt: TGTGCCAGCAGCCTTCTGCAGGGTGGCAATCAGCCCCAGCATTTT
d_gene: .; abundance: .; j_gene: TRBJ2-7; v_gene: TRBV29-1; CDR3aa: CSVRSAEQYF; CDR3nt: TGCAGCGTTCGAAGCGCCGAGCAGTACTTC
d_gene: .; abundance: .; j_gene: TRBJ2-7; v_gene: TRBV7-9; CDR3aa: CASSLTLSYEQYF; CDR3nt: TGTGCCAGCAGCTTGACCTTGTCCTACGAGCAGTACTTC
d_gene: .; abundance: .; j_gene: TRBJ2-1; v_gene: TRBV2; CDR3aa: CASSAAGAYEQFF; CDR3nt: TGTGCCAGCAGTGCGGCGGGGGCGTATGAGCAGTTCTTC
d_gene: TRBD1; abundance: .; j_gene: TRBJ2-1; v_gene: TRBV6-5; CDR3aa: CASTTGGLLFF; CDR3nt: TGTGCCAGCACCACAGGGGGCCTGCTGTTCTTC
d_gene: .; abundance: .; j_gene: TRBJ2-7; v_gene: TRBV24-1; CDR3aa: CAPPGDTYEQYF; CDR3nt: TGTGCCCCCCCGGGAGATACCTACGAGCAGTACTTC
d_gene: .; abundance: .; j_gene: TRBJ1-2; v_gene: TRBV5-1; CDR3aa: CASSLSTDLVYGYTF; CDR3nt: TGCGCCAGCAGCTTGTCGACAGACTTAGTCTATGGCTACACCTTC
d_gene: .; abundance: .; j_gene: TRBJ2-7; v_gene: TRBV29-1; CDR3aa: CSVGGGTSYEQYF; CDR3nt: TGCAGCGTTGGTGGCGGGACCTCCTACGAGCAGTACTTC
d_gene: .; abundance: .; j_gene: TRBJ2-5; v_gene: TRBV13; CDR3aa: CASSFRHREETQYF; CDR3nt: TGTGCCAGCAGCTTCAGGCACAGGGAAGAGACCCAGTACTTC
d_gene: TRBD1; abundance: once; j_gene: TRBJ2-1; v_gene: TRBV14; CDR3aa: CASSQDVRGPQFF; CDR3nt: TGTGCCAGCAGCCAAGATGTTAGGGGGCCGCAGTTCTTC
d_gene: .; abundance: .; j_gene: TRBJ2-1; v_gene: TRBV6-2/TRBV6-3; CDR3aa: CASSLGRYNEQFF; CDR3nt: TGTGCCAGCAGTTTGGGACGGTACAATGAGCAGTTCTTC
d_gene: .; abundance: .; j_gene: TRBJ1-2; v_gene: TRBV21-1; CDR3aa: CASSKALEGGYGYTF; CDR3nt: TGTGCCAGCAGCAAAGCGCTGGAGGGAGGCTATGGCTACACCTTC
d_gene: .; abundance: .; j_gene: TRBJ2-5; v_gene: TRBV27; CDR3aa: CASSIRGGTSEVETQYF; CDR3nt: TGTGCCAGCAGCATTAGGGGGGGTACTAGCGAAGTAGAGACCCAGTACTTC
d_gene: TRBD2; abundance: once; j_gene: TRBJ2-7; v_gene: TRBV20-1; CDR3aa: CSARASGGYYEQYF; CDR3nt: TGCAGTGCTAGGGCTAGCGGGGGGTACTACGAGCAGTACTTC
d_gene: TRBD2; abundance: .; j_gene: TRBJ2-3; v_gene: TRBV12-3/TRBV12-4; CDR3aa: CASRLGGASSTDTQYF; CDR3nt: TGTGCCAGCAGGCTCGGGGGGGCCTCTAGCACAGATACGCAGTATTTT
d_gene: .; abundance: .; j_gene: TRBJ2-1; v_gene: TRBV20-1; CDR3aa: CSARDFNNEQFF; CDR3nt: TGCAGTGCTAGAGATTTTAACAATGAGCAGTTCTTC
d_gene: .; abundance: .; j_gene: TRBJ2-5; v_gene: TRBV12-3/TRBV12-4; CDR3aa: CASRTPEQETQYF; CDR3nt: TGTGCCAGCAGAACTCCCGAGCAAGAGACCCAGTACTTC
d_gene: .; abundance: .; j_gene: TRBJ2-7; v_gene: TRBV25-1; CDR3aa: CASSEEDPGYEQYF; CDR3nt: TGTGCCAGCAGTGAAGAGGACCCAGGCTACGAGCAGTACTTC
d_gene: .; abundance: .; j_gene: TRBJ1-2; v_gene: TRBV12-3/TRBV12-4; CDR3aa: CASSFLHGYTF; CDR3nt: TGTGCCAGCAGTTTTTTGCATGGCTACACCTTC
d_gene: TRBD2; abundance: .; j_gene: TRBJ2-3; v_gene: TRBV11-2; CDR3aa: CASSLGDGGGADTQYF; CDR3nt: TGTGCCAGCAGCTTAGGTGACGGCGGGGGGGCAGATACGCAGTATTTT
d_gene: .; abundance: .; j_gene: TRBJ2-7; v_gene: TRBV9; CDR3aa: CASSARDESYEQYF; CDR3nt: TGTGCCAGCAGCGCCAGGGACGAGTCCTACGAGCAGTACTTC
d_gene: .; abundance: .; j_gene: TRBJ1-2; v_gene: TRBV27; CDR3aa: CASSSTTFGASGYTF; CDR3nt: TGTGCCAGCAGTTCCACAACTTTTGGGGCTAGTGGCTACACCTTC
d_gene: .; abundance: .; j_gene: TRBJ2-7; v_gene: TRBV15; CDR3aa: CATSRQGGTEQYF; CDR3nt: TGTGCCACCAGCAGACAAGGGGGAACCGAGCAGTACTTC
d_gene: .; abundance: .; j_gene: TRBJ1-2; v_gene: TRBV6-2/TRBV6-3; CDR3aa: CASSDSHGYTF; CDR3nt: TGTGCCAGCAGTGACAGTCATGGCTACACCTTC
d_gene: .; abundance: .; j_gene: TRBJ2-2; v_gene: TRBV4-3; CDR3aa: CASSQAQGTGELFF; CDR3nt: TGCGCCAGCAGCCAAGCCCAGGGAACCGGGGAGCTGTTTTTT